This T cell receptor (beta chain) stems from a study of blood T cell repertoires in COVID-19. Study as a whole: Both acute and convalescent COVID-19 samples were obtained from the United States, Italy and Spain.

How the authors handled the data: Estimates of nucleated cell counts were drawn from the amplification of reference gene primers. The method was immunoSEQ multiplex PCR; TCRdb's version includes in-frame clones alone and lacks a portion of them. The DNA was the basis for D and trimming; V, J and clone size are from that table. The data contain some 180,000 clones, 65% to 80% of them singletons. V lost 0 bases to trimming and J lost 1 base, with 7 bases between them. CDR3 length equals 14 residues. Germline-derived CDR1 and CDR2 are SGHRS and YFSETQ. Specimen: peripheral blood. This sequence was found in a man in his fifties who had recovered from COVID-19. This chain connects TRBV5-1 to TRBJ1-1; weak D call: TRBD1 (6 bases). The CDR3 loop is CASSLGQENTEAFF. The CDR3 DNA reads as TGCGCCAGCAGCTTGGGACAGGAGAACACTGAAGCTTTCTTT. Using reference TRBV5-1 and TRBJ1-1 for the parts outside the CDR3, the full variable domain is KAGVTQTPRYLIKTRGQQVTLSCSPISGHRSVSWYQQTPGQGLQFLFEYFSETQRNKGNFPGRFSGRQFSNSRSEMNVSTLELGDSALYLCASSLGQENTEAFFGQGTRLTVV.